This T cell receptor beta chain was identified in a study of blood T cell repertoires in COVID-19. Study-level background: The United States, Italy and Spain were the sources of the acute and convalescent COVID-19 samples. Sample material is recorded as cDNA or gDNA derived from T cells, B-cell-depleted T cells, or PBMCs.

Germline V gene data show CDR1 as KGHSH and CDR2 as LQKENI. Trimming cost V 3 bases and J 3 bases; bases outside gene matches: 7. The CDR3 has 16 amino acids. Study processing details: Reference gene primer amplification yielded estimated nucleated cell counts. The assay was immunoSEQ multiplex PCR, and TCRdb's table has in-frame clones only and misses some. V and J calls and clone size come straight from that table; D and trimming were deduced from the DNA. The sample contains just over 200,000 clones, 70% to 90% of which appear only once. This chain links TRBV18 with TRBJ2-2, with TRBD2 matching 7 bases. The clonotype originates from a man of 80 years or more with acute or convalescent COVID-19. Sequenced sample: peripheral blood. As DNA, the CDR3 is TGTGCCAGCTCACCGGGGATTGCGGGAGACACCGGGGAGCTGTTTTTT. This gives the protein CASSPGIAGDTGELFF.